Following are 5 T cell receptor beta chains from one sample sequenced in a study of patients and donors after allogeneic stem cell transplantation. MiXCR, applied by TCRdb to the RT-PCR reads, yields one record per CDR3 protein. This sample has over 200,000 distinct CDR3 sequences; around two fifths occur once, and the top ten carry approximately 10%. The sequencing input was blood, either unsorted or a sorted T cell fraction (not recorded which). The receptors originated from a human donor who was either an allogeneic HSCT recipient or a stem cell or donor lymphocyte infusion donor (not recorded which). It is not recorded whose cells these are; they may come from a transplant donor.

The V gene is TRBV3-1, the J gene TRBJ2-7; 9 nucleotides agree with TRBD2. This CDR3 spans 15 amino acids. CDR1 is LGHDT and CDR2 is YNNKEL in the germline V gene (reference sequence). The trim removed 1 base at V and 2 bases at J, leaving 3 bases unmatched. The CDR3 coding sequence is TGTGCCAGCAGCCAAGCAGCGGGGGGCCCCTACGAGCAGTACTTC. Encoded protein: CASSQAAGGPYEQYF.

The chain joins TRBV4-3 to TRBJ2-2; D perhaps matches TRBD2 (7 bases). The germline V gene encodes CDR1 LGHNA and CDR2 YSLEER. The CDR3 runs to 17 residues. The V end lost 0 bases, the J end lost 5 bases, and 16 bases lay between the germline ends. The CDR3 here is CASSQDYGGLGTGELFF. In nucleotides, the CDR3 is TGCGCCAGCAGCCAAGATTACGGGGGGCTGGGAACCGGGGAGCTGTTTTTT.

This clonotype has more than one count but fewer than ten. Here the CDR3 DNA reads TGTGCCAGCGCCAACCGGGCCACAACTAATGAAAAACTGTTTTTT. Residues: CASANRATTNEKLFF. This chain connects TRBV12-3 or TRBV12-4 to TRBJ1-4; D not certain. The CDR3 spans 15 residues. The V end was cut by 8 bases, the J end by 0 bases, with 13 bases between.

The chain uses TRBV6-5 and TRBJ1-1; D remains unclear. Between the trimmed V and J ends, which lost 5 bases and 1 base, there was a span of 14 bases. In germline, CDR1 is MNHEY, CDR2 SVGAGI. CDR3 length: 15 residues. Here the CDR3 reads CASSGLAAPNTEAFF. CDR3 nucleotide sequence: TGTGCCAGCAGTGGGTTAGCGGCCCCGAACACTGAAGCTTTCTTT.

The sample holds a few counts of this clonotype. The CDR3: CAIRGAGDYEQYF. The DNA of the CDR3 is TGTGCCATCAGGGGGGCAGGGGACTACGAGCAGTACTTC. The chain joins TRBV27 to TRBJ2-7; tentatively, D is TRBD1 (7 bases). V shed 10 bases and J shed 3 bases, with 16 bases lying between them. The CDR3 is 13 amino acids. Germline V gene data show CDR1 as MNHEY and CDR2 as SMNVEV (reference sequence).